The TCR beta chain described here comes from a study of HIV-infected children after antiretroviral therapy interruption. Trimming removed 4 bases at V and 5 bases at J, with 13 bases between. CDR3 length: 14 amino acids. Germline CDR1 reads SGHRS; CDR2 reads YFSETQ. Study-wide findings and caveats: Naive CD4+ sequences overlapped less between time points once interruption began.

This clonotype was detected ten times or more. Its antigen is undetermined. The TCR library was built from RNA with a 3' RACE protocol and unique molecular identifiers. One entry per CDR3 protein results from TCRdb running MiXCR on the 3' RACE reads. The sample lists 40,000 or so distinct CDR3 sequences, less than 8.5% seen once, with roughly 1% in the top ten. Treatment noted: PENTA 11 planned treatment interruption arm or continuous ART arm. At least 24 weeks of at least three-drug ART, in children 2 to 15 years. The material was CD45RA+ CD4+ T cells from PBMCs, pooled from several time points, obtained from a donor given antiretroviral therapy, either interrupted or continuous. Documented subset: naive CD4+ CD45RA+ CD45RO- T cells. The chain uses TRBV5-1 and TRBJ2-1; D is perhaps TRBD2 (6 bases). This TCR was recovered from a pool of human donors with HIV. The CDR3 DNA follows: TGCGCCAGCAGCAAATACGGAGGGGACAATGAGCAGTTCTTC. Protein product: CASSKYGGDNEQFF.